This T cell receptor beta chain comes out of a study of T cells after yellow fever vaccination. Overall study context: SMART-Seq v4 Ultra Low Input served to prepare low-cell-number fractions. General study findings and limits: The secondary response was weaker but peaked faster, day 5 versus 15.

Notes on this clonotype: Its target is unknown.

V lost 5 bases to trimming and J lost 5 bases; unmatched junction nucleotides: 7. The germline V gene encodes CDR1 MNHNS and CDR2 SASEGT. The length of the CDR3 is 16 residues. Via MiXCR, TCRdb re-called the 5' RACE reads, giving one row per CDR3 protein. Of 450,000 to 550,000 distinct CDR3 sequences in the sample, 19% are singletons; the top ten hold 14%. The source was PBMCs, collected 15 days after the yellow fever booster vaccination. This clonotype originated in a man aged 25 to 40 who received the YFV17D yellow fever vaccine. The chain has TRBV6-1 and TRBJ2-1; 12 nucleotides match TRBD2. The CDR3 sequence is CASSRPRTSGDNEQFF. The CDR3 DNA is TGTGCCAGCAGTCGACCGCGGACTAGCGGGGACAATGAGCAGTTCTTC.